The 20 T cell receptor beta chains presented below share a single source sample, sequenced in a study of cytomegalovirus exposure and HLA in healthy donors. The primer mix had 60 Vbeta and 13 Jbeta primers. The method was immunoSEQ multiplex PCR; TCRdb's version includes in-frame clones alone and lacks a portion of them. The profile shows over 150,000 clones, roughly 80% of them singletons. The material sequenced was PBMCs. The receptors were gathered from a male donor in good health and CMV-seropositive.

This rearrangement joins TRBV7-2 to TRBJ2-3; 7 bases align to TRBD1. From germline, CDR1 is SGHTA and CDR2 FQGNSA. The CDR3 runs to 13 residues. J was trimmed by 4 bases and V by 3 bases; bases with no gene match: 1. The CDR3 region is CASSLRGPDTQYF. CDR3 sequence (DNA): TGTGCCAGCAGCTTGAGGGGGCCAGATACGCAGTATTTT.

The V call is TRBV27, the J call TRBJ1-2; possible D gene TRBD1, 5 bases. Germline V gives CDR1 MNHEY, CDR2 SMNVEV (reference sequence). V was trimmed by 7 bases and J by 4 bases, leaving 19 bases between them. The CDR3 loop spans 15 amino acids. CDR3 DNA sequence: TGTGCCAGCAATCCCACGGGGGGGGAGGCCTATGGCTACACCTTC. Its translation is CASNPTGGEAYGYTF.

The chain is built from TRBV27 and TRBJ2-5; 11 bases align to TRBD2. Trimming removed 4 bases from V and 1 base from J; junction bases left unmatched: 5. The CDR3 runs to 16 residues. Germline CDR1 and CDR2: MNHEY and SMNVEV (reference sequence). The chain's CDR3 is CASSSPGTSGQETQYF. CDR3 nucleotide sequence: TGTGCCAGCAGTTCCCCCGGGACTAGCGGCCAAGAGACCCAGTACTTC.

This chain links TRBV9 with TRBJ1-1, with unresolved D. Deletions cut 0 bases from V and 3 bases from J, with 3 bases between. The germline V gene encodes CDR1 SGDLS and CDR2 YYNGEE. The CDR3 is 12 amino acids. CDR3 bases: TGTGCCAGCAGCGTAGTAGACACTGAAGCTTTCTTT. It encodes CASSVVDTEAFF.

The chain has TRBV7-6 and TRBJ2-7; tentatively, D is TRBD2 (6 bases). Trimming shortened V by 4 bases and J by 3 bases, and 10 bases separated the two germline ends. Germline CDR1 reads SGHVS; CDR2 reads FNYEAQ. This CDR3 contains 13 residues. CDR3 bases: TGTGCCAGCAGCTCGGCGCGGGGCTACGAGCAGTACTTC. It codes for CASSSARGYEQYF.

The chain is built from TRBV7-2 and TRBJ2-7, with 8 positions matching TRBD1. The CDR3 extends over 14 amino acids. Germline-derived CDR1 and CDR2 are SGHTA and FQGNSA. The V and J ends lost 3 bases and 5 bases, in that order; junction bases with no gene match: 6. The CDR3 bases are TGTGCCAGCAGCTTTGGACAGGGTACCCACGAGCAGTACTTC. Translating gives CASSFGQGTHEQYF.

The CDR3 here is CASTRVDRRDEQFF. For the CDR3, the DNA is TGTGCCAGCACCCGAGTGGACAGGCGGGATGAGCAGTTCTTC. The V call is TRBV7-8, the J call TRBJ2-1; 7 bases are shared with TRBD1. V shed 7 bases and J 8 bases; nucleotides not matched to a gene: 11. This CDR3 comprises 14 residues. The germline V gene has CDR1 SGHVS and CDR2 FQNEAQ.

The chain couples TRBV4-3 to TRBJ2-1; 10 bases are shared with TRBD2. The germline V gene encodes CDR1 LGHNA and CDR2 YSLEER. The V and J ends lost 1 base and 7 bases, in that order; junction bases with no gene match: 10. CDR3 length equals 17 residues. This CDR3 is CASSQGRSGGVLNEQFF. For the CDR3, the DNA is TGCGCCAGCAGCCAAGGCCGGAGCGGGGGGGTCCTTAATGAGCAGTTCTTC.

The chain combines TRBV7-2 with TRBJ2-5; the match to TRBD2 covers 8 bases. Germline V gives CDR1 SGHTA, CDR2 FQGNSA. The CDR3 consists of 16 residues. V lost 3 bases, J lost 6 bases, and 12 bases stayed unmatched. CDR3 nucleotide sequence: TGTGCCAGCAGCTTGGCCGCGGGGGGCAGGTTACAGACCCAGTACTTC. It codes for CASSLAAGGRLQTQYF.

This CDR3 is CATSLLFEQPQHF. The CDR3 coding sequence is TGTGCCACCAGCCTCCTATTCGAGCAGCCCCAGCATTTT. The chain employs TRBV15 and TRBJ1-5; D gene uncertain. V was pared by 5 bases and J by 7 bases, with 12 bases between. Germline V gives CDR1 LNHNV, CDR2 YYDKDF (reference sequence). The length of the CDR3 is 13 residues.

The chain is built from TRBV5-1 and TRBJ2-1; unclear D gene. This CDR3 region has 13 residues. V shed 1 base and J shed 6 bases, with 8 bases lying between them. Germline V CDR1 and CDR2: SGHRS, YFSETQ. The CDR3, as DNA: TGCGCCAGCAGCTTGTTGTATAGCAATGAGCAGTTCTTC. This gives the protein CASSLLYSNEQFF.

The J gene is TRBJ2-3, the V gene TRBV29-1; a weak D match, TRBD2 (6 bases). Trimming stripped 6 bases from V and 2 bases from J, with 15 bases between. CDR1 and CDR2 from the germline V gene are SQVTM and ANQGSEA. The CDR3 length is 14 residues. The chain's CDR3 is CSVQPGGNTDTQYF. CDR3 sequence (DNA): TGCAGCGTGCAACCCGGCGGGAACACAGATACGCAGTATTTT.

V gene TRBV18 combines with J gene TRBJ1-1; TRBD1 agrees at 8 bases. V lost 5 bases and J lost 2; bases outside the gene matches: 4. Germline CDR1 KGHSH, CDR2 LQKENI. This CDR3 has 14 amino acids. The CDR3 sequence: CASSEDRGNTEAFF. The CDR3 coding sequence is TGTGCCAGCTCAGAAGACAGGGGTAACACTGAAGCTTTCTTT.

In DNA form, the CDR3 reads TGTGCCAGCAGCTACCAAGCGGGACCCACAGATACGCAGTATTTT. This translates into CASSYQAGPTDTQYF. The genes are TRBV7-2 and TRBJ2-3, with TRBD2 identical over 7 bases. V dropped 4 bases and J dropped 2; count of bases not matched to a gene: 6. The CDR3 totals 15 residues. Germline values: CDR1 SGHTA, CDR2 FQGNSA.

The chain carries TRBV18 and TRBJ1-5; D is unresolved. Deletions cut 2 bases from V and 0 bases from J, with 8 bases between. The length of the CDR3 is 15 residues. Per germline, CDR1 KGHSH and CDR2 LQKENI. CDR3 sequence reads: CASSPGGNSNQPQHF. The CDR3 DNA reads TGTGCCAGCTCACCAGGCGGCAATAGCAATCAGCCCCAGCATTTT.

The V call is TRBV13, the J call TRBJ1-2; unclear D gene. The CDR3 is 14 amino acids. Between the trimmed V and J ends, which lost 5 bases and 5 bases, there was a span of 15 bases. The germline CDR1 and CDR2 sequences are PRHDT and FYEKMQ (reference sequence). CDR3 loop: CASSPDPLGYGYTF. DNA of the CDR3: TGTGCCAGCAGCCCCGACCCGCTCGGGTATGGCTACACCTTC.

J is TRBJ2-7 and V is TRBV28; 7 nucleotides agree with TRBD1. The J segment lost 5 bases and the V segment lost 7 bases, leaving 17 bases of the junction unmatched. CDR1 is MDHEN and CDR2 is SYDVKM in the germline V gene. The CDR3 extends over 16 amino acids. CDR3 DNA sequence: TGTGCCAGCAATTCTCTGACAGGGTCGCCAAAGAACGAGCAGTACTTC. Translating gives CASNSLTGSPKNEQYF. Drawing the rest from reference TRBV28 and TRBJ2-7, the complete variable domain is DVKVTQSSRYLVKRTGEKVFLECVQDMDHENMFWYRQDPGLGLRLIYFSYDVKMKEKGDIPEGYSVSREKKERFSLILESASTNQTSMYLCASNSLTGSPKNEQYFGPGTRLTVT.

The chain employs TRBV25-1 and TRBJ1-1; 8 bases fit TRBD1. The CDR3 covers 13 residues. Germline V CDR1 and CDR2: MGHDK, SYGVNS. V lost 5 bases to trimming and J lost 4 bases; unmatched junction nucleotides: 3. In DNA, the CDR3 is TGTGCCAGCAGTAGCACAGGGGGCACTGAAGCTTTCTTT. The encoded protein is CASSSTGGTEAFF.

This clone has just one count. J is TRBJ1-2 and V is TRBV11-2; no firm D call. CDR3 length equals 13 residues. The germline V and J ends were trimmed by 5 bases and 5 bases, with 12 bases remaining between them. Germline CDR1 reads SGHAT; CDR2 reads FQNNGV. The CDR3 protein is CASSPRAVYGYTF. CDR3 in DNA: TGTGCCAGCAGCCCCCGAGCGGTATATGGCTACACCTTC.

The rearrangement joins TRBV14 to TRBJ1-5; D remains unclear. This CDR3 contains 13 residues. Germline V gene sequence: CDR1 SGHDN, CDR2 FVKESK. The ends were cut back, 0 bases at V and 7 bases at J, with 7 bases in the middle. CDR3 loop: CASSQDHQQPQHF. Written as DNA, the CDR3 is TGTGCCAGCAGCCAAGATCACCAGCAGCCCCAGCATTTT. The full variable domain, its missing parts supplied by reference TRBV14 and TRBJ1-5, is EAGVTQFPSHSVIEKGQTVTLRCDPISGHDNLYWYRRVMGKEIKFLLHFVKESKQDESGMPNNRFLAERTGGTYSTLKVQPAELEDSGVYFCASSQDHQQPQHFGDGTRLSIL.